This record covers a single T cell receptor (beta chain). The antigen this receptor binds is unknown. It has no much larger one-base neighbor in the sample; base qualities were not kept. The sample originates from a study of T cell responses to AZD1222 COVID-19 vaccine (dated by TCRdb to the early 2020s). About the investigation overall: A total of under 250 trial participants underwent TCR sequencing, of whom roughly 210 had received two doses of AZD1222 and about 25 had received two doses of the MenACWY control vaccine. Trial participants were enrolled by age into 18-55, 56-69 and 70-plus year subgroups, with approximately 160, 26 and 62 TCR-sequenced participants respectively. The research as a whole found: After two AZD1222 doses, both the breadth and the depth of spike-specific TCRs were significantly higher than at day 0 and than in MenACWY recipients. CD4 TCRs associated with the vaccine covered the entire spike protein, and the dominant responses were in regions 160-218 and 743-854. Only a handful of AZD1222 recipients were SARS-CoV-2 seropositive at baseline, limiting conclusions about previously exposed vaccinees. Participants were mostly white British and included more females than males, and it was suggested by the authors that clonal diversity may have been underestimated. Reportedly, close to half of the unique spike-specific TCRs recognized epitopes lying outside the regions that are mutated in the B.1.351 and B.1.1.7 variants. No day 14 peak-response samples were available, so repertoires were characterized only after the peak T cell response. The 56-69-year group was small, and its depth increase did not reach significance, likely because of low power.

Trimming costs V 3 bases and J 4 bases, and their ends lie 9 bases apart. Measured from the cysteine to the phenylalanine, the CDR3 is 12 residues long. The DNA shown is the 36-base CDR3, in frame from base 1. The germline V gene (reference sequence) gives CDR1 as GTSNPN and CDR2 as SVGIG. The sample's time point label, in plain terms: baseline before first vaccination. The sample's treatment or condition label, in plain terms: meningococcal conjugate vaccine given as trial control. Vaccinee samples were obtained from the UK trials COV001 and COV002, which included a single-blind randomized controlled phase 2/3 trial of AZD1222 (ChAdOx1 nCoV-19) in healthy adults. Trial participant PBMC samples were collected at day 0 and day 28 after the second dose for TCRbeta chain sequencing. The CDR3 regions of human TCRbeta chains were analyzed by immunosequencing. The paper's processing steps were these. TCRs in the repertoires were compared against a reference library of SARS-CoV-2-specific TCRs that had been generated with the MIRA antigen-specificity platform. Breadth meant the fraction of unique TCRs that were SARS-CoV-2-associated, whereas depth meant the fraction of total T cells that were SARS-CoV-2-associated. Using the MIRA data, each spike-specific TCR was mapped to the spike region that the TCR reacts to and placed in a CD4 or CD8 class. Log10-transformed breadth and depth values were compared by one-way ANOVA with Sidak's multiple comparisons tests. Not all clones reach the TCRdb copy of this immuneACCESS table, which keeps in-frame sequences only. Checked studies attribute under half of the gap to unresolved V genes and leave the rest unexplained. V and J calls and clone size are given by that table; D and trimming were obtained from the DNA. Across this sample there are roughly 130,000 clones, with about nine tenths seen only once. Of the sample, roughly a sixth falls within the top ten clones.

This TCR was sampled from an adult in good health. Sequencing was performed on peripheral blood, taken on day 0 of MenACWY control vaccination. Here the chain combines TRBV30 and TRBJ1-2, with no confident D gene call. CDR3 protein: CAWRGRGYGYTF. The nucleotide sequence is TGTGCCTGGAGAGGGAGAGGCTATGGCTACACCTTC.